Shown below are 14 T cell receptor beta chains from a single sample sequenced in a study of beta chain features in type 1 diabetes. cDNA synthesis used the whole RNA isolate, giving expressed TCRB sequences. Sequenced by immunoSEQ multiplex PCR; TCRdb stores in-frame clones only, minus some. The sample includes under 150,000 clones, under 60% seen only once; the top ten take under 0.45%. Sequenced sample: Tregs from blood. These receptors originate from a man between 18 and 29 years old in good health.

The CDR3 DNA is TGCAGCGTTGAAGGCCTAGGACTAGGCGAGCAGTACTTC. It specifies CSVEGLGLGEQYF. The chain employs TRBV29-1 and TRBJ2-7, with TRBD2 identical over 7 bases. Germline CDR1 reads SQVTM; CDR2 reads ANQGSEA. With V trimmed by 1 base and J by 6 bases, 6 bases remained unmatched. The CDR3 totals 13 residues.

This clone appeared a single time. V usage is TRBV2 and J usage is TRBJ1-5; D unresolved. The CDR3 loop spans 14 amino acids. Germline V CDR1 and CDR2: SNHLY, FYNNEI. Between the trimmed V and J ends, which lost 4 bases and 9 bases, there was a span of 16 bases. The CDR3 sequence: CASSGPAGWGPQHF. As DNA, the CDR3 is TGTGCCAGCAGTGGTCCCGCGGGGTGGGGGCCCCAGCATTTT.

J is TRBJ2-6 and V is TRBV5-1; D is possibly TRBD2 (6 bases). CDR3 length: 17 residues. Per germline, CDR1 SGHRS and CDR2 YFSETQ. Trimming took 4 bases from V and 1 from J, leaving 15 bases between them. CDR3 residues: CASSGGDGQSGANVLTF. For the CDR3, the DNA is TGCGCCAGCAGCGGAGGGGACGGCCAGTCTGGGGCCAACGTCCTGACTTTC.

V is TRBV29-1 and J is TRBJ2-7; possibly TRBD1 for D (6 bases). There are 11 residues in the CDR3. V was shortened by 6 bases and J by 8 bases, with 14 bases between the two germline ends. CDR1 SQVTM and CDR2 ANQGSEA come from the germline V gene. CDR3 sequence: CSVPAQGQQYF. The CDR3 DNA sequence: TGCAGCGTGCCGGCCCAGGGGCAGCAGTACTTC.

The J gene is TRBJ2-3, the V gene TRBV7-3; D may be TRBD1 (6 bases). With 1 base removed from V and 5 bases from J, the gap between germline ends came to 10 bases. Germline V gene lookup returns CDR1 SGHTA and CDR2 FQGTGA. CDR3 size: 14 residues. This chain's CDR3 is CASSLNRARDTQYF. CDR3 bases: TGTGCCAGCAGCTTAAACAGGGCGAGAGATACGCAGTATTTT. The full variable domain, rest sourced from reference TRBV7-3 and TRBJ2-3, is GAGVSQTPSNKVTEKGKYVELRCDPISGHTALYWYRQSLGQGPEFLIYFQGTGAADDSGLPNDRFFAVRPEGSVSTLKIQRTERGDSAVYLCASSLNRARDTQYFGPGTRLTVL.

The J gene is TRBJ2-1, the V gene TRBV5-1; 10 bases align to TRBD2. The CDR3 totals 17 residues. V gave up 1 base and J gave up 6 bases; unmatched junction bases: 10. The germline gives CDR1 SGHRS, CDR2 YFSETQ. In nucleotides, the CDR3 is TGCGCCAGCAGCTTGCCCCAGCGGGGGGGTTCTGGCAATGAGCAGTTCTTC. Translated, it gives CASSLPQRGGSGNEQFF.

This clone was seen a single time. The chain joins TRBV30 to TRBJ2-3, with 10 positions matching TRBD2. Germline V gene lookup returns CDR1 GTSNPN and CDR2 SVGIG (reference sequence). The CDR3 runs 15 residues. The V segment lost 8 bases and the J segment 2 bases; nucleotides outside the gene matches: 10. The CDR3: CAGNRLAGLTDTQYF. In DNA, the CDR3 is TGTGCCGGAAACCGACTAGCGGGCCTCACAGATACGCAGTATTTT.

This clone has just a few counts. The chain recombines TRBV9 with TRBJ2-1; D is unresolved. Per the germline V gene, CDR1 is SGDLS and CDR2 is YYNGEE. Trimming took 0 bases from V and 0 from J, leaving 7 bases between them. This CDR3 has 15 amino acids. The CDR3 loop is CASSVELSSYNEQFF. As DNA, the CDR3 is TGTGCCAGCAGCGTAGAACTCTCCTCCTACAATGAGCAGTTCTTC.

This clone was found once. The CDR3 bases are TGTGCCAGCAGCCTACGAACCGGGACAGGTCAAGAGACCCAGTACTTC. Protein product: CASSLRTGTGQETQYF. The V call is TRBV7-6, the J call TRBJ2-5; TRBD1 matches 8 bases. The CDR3 runs 16 residues. Trimming took 5 bases from V and 2 from J; bases not matched to a gene: 10. Germline V CDR1 and CDR2: SGHVS, FNYEAQ. The variable domain in full, completed from reference TRBV7-6 and TRBJ2-5, reads GAGVSQSPRYKVTKRGQDVALRCDPISGHVSLYWYRQALGQGPEFLTYFNYEAQQDKSGLPNDRFSAERPEGSISTLTIQRTEQRDSAMYRCASSLRTGTGQETQYFGPGTRLLVL.

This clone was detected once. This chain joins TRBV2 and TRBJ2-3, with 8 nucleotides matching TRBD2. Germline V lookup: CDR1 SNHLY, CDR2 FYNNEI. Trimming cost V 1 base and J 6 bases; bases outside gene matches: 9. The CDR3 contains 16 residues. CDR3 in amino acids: CASSEGRGVPGDTQYF. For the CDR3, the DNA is TGTGCCAGCAGTGAAGGGCGGGGGGTCCCCGGGGATACGCAGTATTTT.

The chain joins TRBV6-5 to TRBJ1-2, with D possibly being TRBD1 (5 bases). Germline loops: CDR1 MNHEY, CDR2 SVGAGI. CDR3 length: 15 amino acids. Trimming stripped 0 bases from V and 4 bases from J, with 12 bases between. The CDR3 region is CASSYSLQGTYGYTF. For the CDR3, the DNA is TGTGCCAGCAGTTACTCCTTGCAGGGTACCTATGGCTACACCTTC.

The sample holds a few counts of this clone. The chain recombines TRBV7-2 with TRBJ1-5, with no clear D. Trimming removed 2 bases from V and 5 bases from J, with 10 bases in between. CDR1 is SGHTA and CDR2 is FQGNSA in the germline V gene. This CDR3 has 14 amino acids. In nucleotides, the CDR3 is TGTGCCAGCAGCTTACTCGCGGAGTATCAGCCCCAGCATTTT. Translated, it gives CASSLLAEYQPQHF.

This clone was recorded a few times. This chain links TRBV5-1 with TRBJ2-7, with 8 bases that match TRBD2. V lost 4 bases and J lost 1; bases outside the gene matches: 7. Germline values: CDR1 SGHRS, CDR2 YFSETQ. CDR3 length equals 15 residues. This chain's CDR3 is CASSPQAGASYEQYF. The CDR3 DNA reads TGCGCCAGCAGCCCACAAGCGGGGGCTTCCTACGAGCAGTACTTC.

For the CDR3, the DNA is TGTGCTAGTGGTTTGGGGGGGGGAAACACTGAAGCTTTCTTT. Its translation is CASGLGGGNTEAFF. This chain connects TRBV12-5 to TRBJ1-1, with D possibly being TRBD1 (5 bases). CDR1 LGHNT and CDR2 FRNRAP come from the germline V gene. V was pared by 1 base and J by 2 bases, with 8 bases between. This CDR3 spans 14 amino acids.